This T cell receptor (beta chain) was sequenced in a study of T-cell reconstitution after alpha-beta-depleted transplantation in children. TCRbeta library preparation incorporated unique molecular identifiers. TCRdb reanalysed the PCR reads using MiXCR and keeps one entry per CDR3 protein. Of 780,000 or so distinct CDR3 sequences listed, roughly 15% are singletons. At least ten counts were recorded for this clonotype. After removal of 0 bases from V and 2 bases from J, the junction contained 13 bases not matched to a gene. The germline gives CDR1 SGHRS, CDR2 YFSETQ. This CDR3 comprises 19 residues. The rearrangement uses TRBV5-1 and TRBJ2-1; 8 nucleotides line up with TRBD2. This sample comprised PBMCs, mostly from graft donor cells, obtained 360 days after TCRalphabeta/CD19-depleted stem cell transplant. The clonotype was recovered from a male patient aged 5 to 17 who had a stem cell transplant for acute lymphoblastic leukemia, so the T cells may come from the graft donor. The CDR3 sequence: CASSLESWWREAAYNEQFF. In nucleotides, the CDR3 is TGCGCCAGCAGCTTGGAATCTTGGTGGCGGGAGGCCGCCTACAATGAGCAGTTCTTC.